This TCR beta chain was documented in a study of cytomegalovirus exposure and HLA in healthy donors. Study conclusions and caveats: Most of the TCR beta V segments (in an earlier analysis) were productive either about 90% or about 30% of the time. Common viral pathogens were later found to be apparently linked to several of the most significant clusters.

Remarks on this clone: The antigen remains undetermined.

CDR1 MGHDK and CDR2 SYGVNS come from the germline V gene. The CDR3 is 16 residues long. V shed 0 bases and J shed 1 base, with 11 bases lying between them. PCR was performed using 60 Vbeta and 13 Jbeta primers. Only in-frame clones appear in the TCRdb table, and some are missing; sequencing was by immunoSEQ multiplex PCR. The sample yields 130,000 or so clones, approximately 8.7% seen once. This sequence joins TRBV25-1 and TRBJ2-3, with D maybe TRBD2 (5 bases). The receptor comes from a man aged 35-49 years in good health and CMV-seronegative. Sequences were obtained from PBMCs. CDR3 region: CASSEYFPGGTDTQYF. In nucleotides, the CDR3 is TGTGCCAGCAGTGAATATTTTCCCGGGGGCACAGATACGCAGTATTTT.